The present entry profiles one T cell receptor (beta chain) with its context. This specimen belongs to a study of blood T cell repertoires in COVID-19. Looking at the study overall: COVID-19 samples, acute and convalescent, were from the United States, Italy and Spain. PBMCs, B-cell-depleted T cells, or T cells provided the cDNA or gDNA that made up the material.

Original handling: Estimation of nucleated cell counts was performed using reference gene primer amplification. Generated by immunoSEQ multiplex PCR, the TCRdb table keeps only in-frame clones and is missing some. Clone size and the V and J calls come from that table; the DNA yielded D and trimming. The repertoire holds approximately 24,000 clones, with roughly 86% as singletons. The source material was peripheral blood. The clonotype comes from a middle-aged man with active COVID-19.

The CDR3 region has the DNA TGCAGTGCTGGGCCGGGGGGTGAGCAGTTCTTC. This gives the protein CSAGPGGEQFF. V usage is TRBV20-1 and J usage is TRBJ2-1, with TRBD2 matching over 7 bases. Germline CDR1 is DFQATT and CDR2 is SNEGSKA (reference sequence). After removal of 5 bases from V and 9 bases from J, the junction contained 4 bases not matched to a gene. The CDR3 has 11 residues.